A selection of T cell receptor beta chains follows, all from one sample in a study of blood T cell repertoires in COVID-19. The protocol was immunoSEQ multiplex PCR, while the TCRdb copy is restricted to in-frame clones and leaves out a portion. The repertoire consists of more than 400,000 clones, with less than 95% occurring once and the leading ten covering approximately 0.55%. Input material: PBMCs or T cells enriched from blood (not recorded which). The source of these receptors is a man aged 18-30 years who had recovered from COVID-19. Both conserved end residues are part of each CDR3. The D gene is left open where the match is weak. Not all rows give a size; the values are once, few, many and, for expanded clones, a class.

>-|TRBJ1-1|TRBV2|TRBD1
TGTGCCACTCAAATACAGGGGTTGAACACTGAAGCTTTCTTT
CATQIQGLNTEAFF
>-|TRBJ1-2|TRBV15|-
TGTGCCACCGCTCTCTTGGACACTGGCTATGGCTACACCTTC
CATALLDTGYGYTF
>-|TRBJ2-3|TRBV7-8|TRBD2
TGTGCCAGCAGCCCACCGGGGGGGCTGCTTGGGCAGTATTTT
CASSPPGGLLGQYF
>-|TRBJ1-6|TRBV2|TRBD1
TGTGCCAGCGAGAGAACAGGGGCCCCCAATTCACCCCTCCACTTT
CASERTGAPNSPLHF
>-|TRBJ1-1|TRBV11-2|-
TGTGCCAGCATGTTTGGGCTTCGGGGCACTGAAGCTTTCTTT
CASMFGLRGTEAFF
>-|TRBJ1-1|TRBV5-1|-
TGCGCCAGCAGCTTGGATAGGGGCAGAACTGAAGCTTTCTTT
CASSLDRGRTEAFF
>-|TRBJ1-6|TRBV19|TRBD1
TGTGCCAGTACCCCGGACAGGGGAAATTCACCCCTCCACTTT
CASTPDRGNSPLHF
>-|TRBJ2-7|TRBV4-1|TRBD1
TGCGCCAGCAGCCACCTAGCCGGGACAGGGGGCGCCGAGCAGTACTTC
CASSHLAGTGGAEQYF
>-|TRBJ1-4|TRBV12-3/TRBV12-4|-
TGTGCCAGCCAGGGATCAGGTGGCGAAAAACTGTTTTTT
CASQGSGGEKLFF
>once|TRBJ1-5|TRBV3-1/TRBV3-2|-
TGTGCCAGCAGCTTTAACAGAGATCAGCCCCAGCATTTT
CASSFNRDQPQHF
>-|TRBJ1-1|TRBV4-1|-
TGCGCCAGCAGCCAAGATTATCAGCAGGGTGAAGCTTTCTTT
CASSQDYQQGEAFF
>-|TRBJ1-2|TRBV5-4|-
TGTGCCAGCAGCTTGGAGACAGGTCTCTATGGCTACACCTTC
CASSLETGLYGYTF
>-|TRBJ2-7|TRBV5-1|-
TGCGCCAGCAGCTTCTTCGGGTTGGACGAGCAGTACTTC
CASSFFGLDEQYF
>-|TRBJ1-1|TRBV2|-
TGTGCCAGCAGTGTTGGGACTGAGGACACTGAAGCTTTCTTT
CASSVGTEDTEAFF
>-|TRBJ2-7|TRBV5-8|TRBD2
TGTGCCAGCAGCTGGAGACTAGCGGGAGGTTCCTACGAGCAGTACTTC
CASSWRLAGGSYEQYF
>-|TRBJ1-2|TRBV2|-
TGTGCCAGCAGTGAAGGGCAACCCGGGAGTGGCTACACCTTC
CASSEGQPGSGYTF
>-|TRBJ1-2|TRBV18|TRBD1
TGTGCCAGCTCCCCACGGGACAGGGGAGCCTATGGCTACACCTTC
CASSPRDRGAYGYTF
>-|TRBJ2-1|TRBV5-4|-
TGTGCCAGCAGCTTGGAGCTAGGCAGGAGGAATGAGCAGTTCTTC
CASSLELGRRNEQFF
>once|TRBJ2-5|TRBV5-4|-
TGTGCCAGCAGCTCAGGACGGGGAAAAGAGACCCAGTACTTC
CASSSGRGKETQYF
>-|TRBJ1-2|TRBV19|TRBD1
TGTGCCAGCGCGGACAGGGGAATCAGCTATGGCTACACCTTC
CASADRGISYGYTF
>-|TRBJ2-7|TRBV4-1|-
TGCGCCAGCAGCCAAACCAGGGCCTACGAGCAGTACTTC
CASSQTRAYEQYF
>-|TRBJ1-1|TRBV19|TRBD1
TGTGCCAGTAGTATTCCGGGACAGGGTCGTCCGCTAAACACTGAAGCTTTCTTT
CASSIPGQGRPLNTEAFF
>-|TRBJ2-1|TRBV19|-
TGTGCCAGTATAGGGAGTAACCCTAGCTCCTACAATGAGCAGTTCTTC
CASIGSNPSSYNEQFF
>-|TRBJ1-5|TRBV21-1|-
TGTGCCAGCAGCAAAGAAAAGGACAGGGTCAATCAGCCCCAGCATTTT
CASSKEKDRVNQPQHF
>-|TRBJ2-2|TRBV18|-
TGTGCCAGCTCACCAAAACGGGAACCGACGAACACCGGGGAGCTGTTTTTT
CASSPKREPTNTGELFF
>-|TRBJ2-7|TRBV7-8|TRBD1
TGTGCCAGCAGCACCCTAACAGGGGGCTATTCCTACGAGCAGTACTTC
CASSTLTGGYSYEQYF
>-|TRBJ2-5|TRBV5-6|TRBD1
TGTGCCAGCAGCACCGGACAGGGCCCTACCCAGTACTTC
CASSTGQGPTQYF
>-|TRBJ2-3|TRBV5-4|-
TGTGCCAGCAGCTGGGGGGGGCGAGATACGCAGTATTTT
CASSWGGRDTQYF
>-|TRBJ2-3|TRBV24-1|TRBD2
TGTGCCACCAGGACTAGCGGCACAGATACGCAGTATTTT
CATRTSGTDTQYF
>-|TRBJ1-6|TRBV19|-
TGTGCCAGTAGTCCCGGGGTAGGGCGAGATTCACCCCTCCACTTT
CASSPGVGRDSPLHF
>-|TRBJ1-1|TRBV28|-
TGTGCCAGCAGTTTCCGGACAGAACTCACCATGAACACTGAAGCTTTCTTT
CASSFRTELTMNTEAFF
>-|TRBJ1-4|TRBV30|TRBD1
TGTGCCTGGAGTGCGGGACAGGCTAATGAAAAACTGTTTTTT
CAWSAGQANEKLFF
>-|TRBJ2-3|TRBV25-1|-
TGTGCCAGCAGTGAACTCGACTCGACTAGCACAGATACGCAGTATTTT
CASSELDSTSTDTQYF
>-|TRBJ1-6|TRBV7-9|TRBD1
TGTGCCAGCAGCCCGCCGGACAGGGGACATAATTCACCCCTCCACTTT
CASSPPDRGHNSPLHF
>-|TRBJ1-1|TRBV11-2|-
TGTGCCAGCAGCTTAGTTGGCACGACTGAAGCTTTCTTT
CASSLVGTTEAFF
>-|TRBJ1-3|TRBV19|TRBD1
TGTGCCAGTAGTATCGGGGACAGTTCTGGAAACACCATATATTTT
CASSIGDSSGNTIYF
>few|TRBJ2-7|TRBV7-9|TRBD2
TGTGCCAGCAGCTTAAGCGGGACCTACGAGCAGTACTTC
CASSLSGTYEQYF
>-|TRBJ1-4|TRBV3-1/TRBV3-2|TRBD1
TGTGCCAGCAGCCGAACCCGGACAGGGCGAGAGGAAAAACTGTTTTTT
CASSRTRTGREEKLFF
>-|TRBJ2-1|TRBV5-1|-
TGCGCCAGCAGCTTGGGGCAGAAGCGCGATGAGCAGTTCTTC
CASSLGQKRDEQFF
>-|TRBJ1-6|TRBV13|TRBD1
TGTGCCAGCAGCGGAATCCAGGGGGAAGGTTCACCCCTCCACTTT
CASSGIQGEGSPLHF
>-|TRBJ1-5|TRBV5-1|TRBD1
TGCGCCAGCAGCCCGGGACAGGGACGCAATCAGCCCCAGCATTTT
CASSPGQGRNQPQHF
>-|TRBJ2-7|TRBV19|TRBD1
TGTGCCAGTAGCATAACAGGGGGCTCCTACGAGCAGTACTTC
CASSITGGSYEQYF
>-|TRBJ2-1|TRBV25-1|-
TGTGCCAGCACCAGGGAAAATGAGCAGTTCTTC
CASTRENEQFF
>once|TRBJ2-7|TRBV6-6|-
TGTGCCAGCAGTTACTCCCCGCAGAACTACTACGAGCAGTACTTC
CASSYSPQNYYEQYF
>-|TRBJ2-1|TRBV2|TRBD1
TGTGCCAGCAAGTGGACAGGGGTCAATGAGCAGTTCTTC
CASKWTGVNEQFF
>-|TRBJ2-1|TRBV5-3|-
TGTGCCAGAAGCCCCACGTCGGGAAATGAGCAGTTCTTC
CARSPTSGNEQFF
>-|TRBJ1-6|TRBV28|-
TGTGCCAGCAGTCAAGGACAGTTTGCCGTTATTAATTCACCCCTCCACTTT
CASSQGQFAVINSPLHF
>-|TRBJ1-1|TRBV5-1|TRBD1
TGCGCCAGCAGCTCGGGGGACAGAACTGAAGCTTTCTTT
CASSSGDRTEAFF
>once|TRBJ1-1|TRBV3-1/TRBV3-2|TRBD1
TGTGCCAGCAGCCAGGGAATACAGGGGAAGCGGGCTTTCTTT
CASSQGIQGKRAFF
>-|TRBJ2-5|TRBV3-1/TRBV3-2|-
TGTGCCAGCAGCCCCTTGACGGGGATGGCCCAGTACTTC
CASSPLTGMAQYF